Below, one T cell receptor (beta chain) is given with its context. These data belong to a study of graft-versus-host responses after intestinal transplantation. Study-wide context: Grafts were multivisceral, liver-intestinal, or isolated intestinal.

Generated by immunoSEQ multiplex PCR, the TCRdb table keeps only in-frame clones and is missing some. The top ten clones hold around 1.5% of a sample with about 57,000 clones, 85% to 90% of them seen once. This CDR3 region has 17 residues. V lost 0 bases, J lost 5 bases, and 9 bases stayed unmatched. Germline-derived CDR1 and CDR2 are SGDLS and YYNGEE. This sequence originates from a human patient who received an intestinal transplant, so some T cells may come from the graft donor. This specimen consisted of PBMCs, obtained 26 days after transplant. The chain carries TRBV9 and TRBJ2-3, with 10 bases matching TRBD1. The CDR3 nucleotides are TGTGCCAGCAGCGTAGATCTGACAGGGGGCGAATTAGATACGCAGTATTTT. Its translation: CASSVDLTGGELDTQYF.